Shown below are 24 T cell receptor beta chains from a single sample sequenced in a study of vaccination and CD4 T cells after COVID-19. The antigens these receptors bind are not known. Treatment specified: approximately 11-day PBMC culture with coronavirus spike peptide pools or control peptides (ViraFEST assay). The Oncomine TCR Beta short-read assay was what sequenced the DNA obtained from cultured CD4+ T cells. TCRdb re-analysed the PCR reads in MiXCR, keeping a single row per CDR3 protein. Altogether 4,200 or so distinct CDR3 sequences are present, 15% to 20% being singletons, with the ten largest covering 16%. The sample taken for sequencing was CD4+ T cells from blood, cultured in vitro. These receptors all come from a human donor who had recovered from COVID-19.

With regard to this clonotype: A read error may explain this, as a much larger clone is one base away. The chain recombines TRBV7-9 with TRBJ1-2, with TRBD1 identical over 12 bases. CDR3 length equals 16 residues. Germline V CDR1 and CDR2: SEHNR, FQNEAQ (reference sequence). CDR3 sequence: CASGLVGDRGHSGYTF. CDR3 nucleotide sequence: TGTGCCAGCGGCTTAGTCGGGGACAGGGGGCACAGTGGCTACACCTTC. Full variable domain (missing parts from reference TRBV7-9 and TRBJ1-2): DTGVSQNPRHKITKRGQNVTFRCDPISEHNRLYWYRQTLGQGPEFLTYFQNEAQLEKSRLLSDRFSAERPKGSFSTLEIQRTEQGDSAMYLCASGLVGDRGHSGYTFGSGTRLTVV.

This clonotype was counted only a few times. The rearrangement uses TRBV12-3 or TRBV12-4 and TRBJ2-5, with 9 bases aligning to TRBD2. J was trimmed by 3 bases and V by 3 bases; bases with no gene match: 5. The CDR3 length is 15 residues. CDR3 loop: CASSFRTSAKETQYF. The CDR3 DNA reads as TGTGCCAGCAGTTTTCGGACTAGCGCCAAAGAGACCCAGTACTTC.

This clonotype was counted between two and nine times. V is TRBV9 and J is TRBJ1-2; D is unresolved. Between the trimmed V and J ends, which lost 0 bases and 2 bases, there was a span of 11 bases. The germline CDR1 and CDR2 sequences are SGDLS and YYNGEE. The CDR3 has 15 amino acids. The DNA of the CDR3 is TGTGCCAGCAGCGTAGGGTCCGAACGAAACTATGGCTACACCTTC. This codes for CASSVGSERNYGYTF.

The rearrangement uses TRBV12-5 and TRBJ1-1; the D is unclear. Germline CDR1 reads LGHNT; CDR2 reads FRNRAP. V lost 9 bases and J 0 bases, leaving 14 bases between the germline ends. The CDR3 has 14 amino acids. The CDR3 region has the DNA TGTGCTAGCGGCTATGGTCTTATGAACACTGAAGCTTTCTTT. Translating gives CASGYGLMNTEAFF.

This clonotype was observed a handful of times. The V gene is TRBV12-3 or TRBV12-4, the J gene TRBJ2-2; TRBD2 might be the D (6 bases). Trimming stripped 3 bases from V and 6 bases from J, with 11 bases between. The CDR3 length is 14 residues. The DNA for the CDR3 is TGTGCCAGCAGTTTCGGCAGGGAGGCCGGGGAGCTGTTTTTT. Translated: CASSFGREAGELFF.

By share, this clonotype counts as medium-sized. The chain employs TRBV7-2 and TRBJ1-5, with D perhaps matching TRBD1 (5 bases). The CDR3 length is 14 residues. CDR1 SGHTA and CDR2 FQGNSA come from the germline V gene. V was clipped by 1 base and J by 7 bases, with 11 bases between them. The CDR3 reads CASSLGQFRQPQHF. DNA of the CDR3: TGTGCCAGCAGCTTAGGACAGTTCAGGCAGCCCCAGCATTTT.

In this sample, this clonotype is medium-sized. The chain is built from TRBV12-3 or TRBV12-4 and TRBJ2-4; D may be TRBD1 (6 bases). V was cut by 2 bases and J by 7 bases, with 9 bases left in between. This CDR3 spans 13 amino acids. The CDR3 sequence: CASSLLGQNIQYF. CDR3 DNA sequence: TGTGCCAGCAGTTTACTCGGACAGAACATTCAGTACTTC.

The chain combines TRBV6-5 with TRBJ1-2; D is uncertain. The CDR3 runs to 14 residues. Looked up from germline, CDR1 is MNHEY and CDR2 is SVGAGI. V was trimmed by 0 bases and J by 13 bases, leaving 18 bases between them. DNA for the CDR3: TGTGCCAGCAGTTACTCATTTGGATTCACCTCAGGCACCTTC. This translates into CASSYSFGFTSGTF.

This clonotype was seen a few times. This chain links TRBV6-1 with TRBJ1-2; D may be TRBD1 (5 bases). The CDR3 is made up of 15 amino acids. Germline CDR1 is MNHNS and CDR2 is SASEGT. V shed 8 bases and J shed 3 bases, with 19 bases lying between them. The CDR3 is CASCRGPSGDYGYTF. The CDR3 DNA reads TGTGCCAGCTGTCGGGGACCTAGTGGAGACTATGGCTACACCTTC.

This chain joins TRBV5-4 and TRBJ2-6; possibly TRBD1 or TRBD2 for D (5 bases each). V was shortened by 5 bases and J by 2 bases, with 11 bases between the two germline ends. The CDR3 has 15 amino acids. CDR1 SGHNT and CDR2 YYREEE come from the germline V gene (reference sequence). CDR3 protein: CASSERGAGANVLTF. Here the CDR3 DNA reads TGTGCCAGCAGTGAAAGAGGGGCTGGGGCCAACGTCCTGACTTTC.

This clonotype was counted only a few times. V gene TRBV2 combines with J gene TRBJ2-1; possibly TRBD1 for D (5 bases). This CDR3 has 13 amino acids. V was shortened by 5 bases and J by 4 bases, with 9 bases between the two germline ends. CDR1 and CDR2 (germline): SNHLY, FYNNEI. The CDR3 coding sequence is TGTGCCAGCAGTAGTAGACAGTACAATGAGCAGTTCTTC. This translates into CASSSRQYNEQFF.

By share, this clonotype ranks as medium-sized. The V and J genes are TRBV6-1 and TRBJ1-2, with D perhaps matching TRBD1 (5 bases). Germline values: CDR1 MNHNS, CDR2 SASEGT. Trimming pared 2 bases from V and 6 bases from J, leaving 13 bases between. The CDR3 extends over 14 amino acids. CDR3 loop: CASSETRRGDGYTF. As DNA, the CDR3 is TGTGCCAGCAGTGAAACCCGGCGAGGGGATGGCTACACCTTC.

The V call is TRBV12-3 or TRBV12-4, the J call TRBJ1-4; D is unclear. With 8 bases removed from V and 7 bases from J, the gap between germline ends came to 14 bases. This CDR3 comprises 13 residues. CDR3 nucleotide sequence: TGTGCCAGCGGCCCTTGGATGGGTGAAAAACTGTTTTTT. Translated: CASGPWMGEKLFF.

The V and J genes are TRBV18 and TRBJ1-1, with D uncertain. The germline V and J ends were trimmed by 6 bases and 7 bases, with 15 bases remaining between them. The CDR3 length is 13 residues. CDR1 KGHSH and CDR2 LQKENI come from the germline V gene. The DNA for the CDR3 is TGTGCCAGCTCCCAAGACCCTAAGGGTGAAGCTTTCTTT. Protein sequence: CASSQDPKGEAFF.

The chain combines TRBV9 with TRBJ2-1, with 11 positions matching TRBD1. J gave up 5 bases and V 2 bases, and 3 bases lay outside the gene matches. Germline assignment: CDR1 SGDLS and CDR2 YYNGEE. This CDR3 comprises 15 residues. The CDR3: CASSVGTGGNNEQFF. The CDR3, as DNA: TGTGCCAGCAGCGTCGGGACAGGGGGTAACAATGAGCAGTTCTTC.

V usage is TRBV20-1 and J usage is TRBJ2-5, with TRBD2 matching 7 bases. From germline, CDR1 is DFQATT and CDR2 SNEGSKA (reference sequence). The CDR3 consists of 15 residues. Germline trimming cut 4 bases from V and 5 bases from J; bases unmatched to any gene: 13. The CDR3 is CSAIRGGGGRETQYF. In DNA, the CDR3 is TGCAGTGCTATCCGAGGAGGCGGGGGTAGGGAGACCCAGTACTTC.

Of note for this clonotype: Compared with germline, one end of the junction differs, possibly owing to a read error. The chain combines TRBV6-5 with TRBJ1-5; D unclear. The CDR3 length is 15 residues. The germline gives CDR1 MNHEY, CDR2 SVGAGI. The DNA of the CDR3 is TGTGCCAGCAGTTACGCCAGCAATAGCGATCAGCCCCAGCATTTT. It encodes CASSYASNSDQPQHF.

In its sample, this clonotype was seen a few times. The chain recombines TRBV20-1 with TRBJ2-3; D is possibly TRBD2 (5 bases). V dropped 0 bases and J dropped 3 bases, with 7 bases sitting between them. Germline CDR1 DFQATT, CDR2 SNEGSKA (reference sequence). This CDR3 is built from 13 residues. The CDR3 protein is CSAREGVTDTQYF. CDR3 nucleotide sequence: TGCAGTGCTAGAGAGGGAGTAACAGATACGCAGTATTTT.

V gene TRBV6-4 combines with J gene TRBJ2-1, with 7 bases fitting TRBD2. The length of the CDR3 is 15 residues. The trim removed 5 bases at V and 0 bases at J, leaving 4 bases unmatched. Germline CDR1 and CDR2: MRHNA and SNTAGT. CDR3 in amino acids: CASSLGGGSYNEQFF. Here the CDR3 DNA reads TGTGCCAGCAGTCTGGGGGGGGGCTCCTACAATGAGCAGTTCTTC.

This chain joins TRBV5-1 and TRBJ2-1; unclear D gene. Germline-derived CDR1 and CDR2 are SGHRS and YFSETQ. The V end was cut by 1 base, the J end by 0 bases, with 11 bases between. CDR3 length: 16 residues. The CDR3 here is CASSLTSSSSYNEQFF. Here the CDR3 DNA reads TGCGCCAGCAGCTTGACCTCTTCGAGCTCCTACAATGAGCAGTTCTTC.

This clonotype is medium-sized (0.01 to 0.1%) within its sample. The V gene is TRBV30, the J gene TRBJ1-1, with D perhaps matching TRBD1 (5 bases). V shed 1 base and J shed 2 bases, with 8 bases lying between them. This CDR3 is 13 amino acids long. Per the germline V gene, CDR1 is GTSNPN and CDR2 is SVGIG (reference sequence). As DNA, the CDR3 is TGTGCCTGGAGTGGGGGCTTTAACACTGAAGCTTTCTTT. Amino acids: CAWSGGFNTEAFF.

This clonotype is deemed medium-sized (0.01 to 0.1%). This chain joins TRBV7-2 and TRBJ2-2; the match to TRBD2 covers 12 bases. In germline, CDR1 is SGHTA, CDR2 FQGNSA. The CDR3 spans 15 residues. J was trimmed by 4 bases and V by 10 bases; bases with no gene match: 7. The CDR3, as DNA: TGTGCCACCATCCAGGGACTAGCGGGCACCGGGGAGCTGTTTTTT. Translating it yields CATIQGLAGTGELFF. The complete variable domain, with remaining parts taken from reference TRBV7-2 and TRBJ2-2, reads GAGVSQSPSNKVTEKGKDVELRCDPISGHTALYWYRQSLGQGLEFLIYFQGNSAPDKSGLPSDRFSAERTGGSVSTLTIQRTQQEDSAVYLCATIQGLAGTGELFFGEGSRLTVL.

By sample share, this clonotype is medium-sized (0.01 to 0.1%). The chain employs TRBV12-3 or TRBV12-4 and TRBJ1-2, with 7 bases that match TRBD1. The CDR3 loop spans 15 amino acids. After removal of 3 bases from V and 6 bases from J, the junction contained 10 bases not matched to a gene. The CDR3 DNA sequence: TGTGCCAGCAGTTTGGGACAGTCCATTGGGGATGGCTACACCTTC. Translating gives CASSLGQSIGDGYTF.

By share, this clonotype counts as medium-sized. The chain is built from TRBV6-1 and TRBJ2-5; D remains unclear. V lost 10 bases and J 4 bases, leaving 25 bases between the germline ends. The germline V gene encodes CDR1 MNHNS and CDR2 SASEGT. The CDR3 runs to 16 residues. The DNA of the CDR3 is TGTGCCACCGACTTTCAGACCCACCCCGGGCGAGAGACCCAGTACTTC. It translates to CATDFQTHPGRETQYF.